These 23 T cell receptor beta chains share one sample of origin, sequenced in a study of OX40 agonist ivuxolimab in advanced cancers. Data came from immunoSEQ multiplex PCR; TCRdb stores just in-frame clones and leaves some out. Here the sample spans approximately 62,000 clones, approximately 88% being singletons. The material sequenced was CD4+ or CD8+ T cells sorted from blood, taken in a trial of the OX40 agonist ivuxolimab. These receptors originate from an adult with an advanced solid tumor such as melanoma, head and neck, liver or kidney cancer.

The V gene is TRBV5-5, the J gene TRBJ1-6, with TRBD1 matching 7 bases. The CDR3 is 16 residues long. Per germline, CDR1 SGHKS and CDR2 YYEKEE (reference sequence). The V and J ends lost 0 bases and 7 bases, in that order; junction bases with no gene match: 7. The CDR3 is CASSLEPQGVNSPLHF. The CDR3 region has the DNA TGTGCCAGCAGCTTGGAGCCCCAGGGGGTCAATTCACCCCTCCACTTT.

The rearrangement joins TRBV7-9 to TRBJ1-3; tentative D call: TRBD1 (6 bases). The CDR3 is 13 residues long. V shed 6 bases and J shed 6 bases, with 12 bases lying between them. The germline V gene has CDR1 SEHNR and CDR2 FQNEAQ (reference sequence). The DNA for the CDR3 is TGTGCCAGCAGTCTAGCAGGGGAAAACACCATATATTTT. Translated, it gives CASSLAGENTIYF.

The V and J genes are TRBV28 and TRBJ2-7; TRBD1 matches 7 bases. V lost 7 bases to trimming and J lost 3 bases; unmatched junction nucleotides: 3. The germline V gene encodes CDR1 MDHEN and CDR2 SYDVKM. The CDR3 contains 12 residues. The CDR3, as DNA: TGTGCCAGCACCTACAGGGGCTACGAGCAGTACTTC. As protein: CASTYRGYEQYF.

V is TRBV18 and J is TRBJ1-1; the D gene is possibly TRBD1 (6 bases). CDR1 and CDR2 from the germline V gene are KGHSH and LQKENI. V was clipped by 3 bases and J by 1 base, with 18 bases between them. The CDR3 runs to 17 residues. CDR3 in DNA: TGTGCCAGCTCACCCTCGACAGAGCTCAGGGGGAACACTGAAGCTTTCTTT. Amino acids: CASSPSTELRGNTEAFF.

The chain combines TRBV4-1 with TRBJ1-2; possible D gene TRBD1, 6 bases. Trimming stripped 0 bases from V and 2 bases from J, with 7 bases between. This CDR3 contains 14 residues. Germline lookup yields CDR1 MGHRA and CDR2 YSYEKL. In nucleotides, the CDR3 is TGCGCCAGCAGCCAAGACGGGGGCAACTATGGCTACACCTTC. This codes for CASSQDGGNYGYTF.

V gene TRBV19 combines with J gene TRBJ1-2; D gene uncertain. This CDR3 has 17 amino acids. Trimming removed 3 bases at V and 3 bases at J, with 20 bases between. Germline values: CDR1 LNHDA, CDR2 SQIVND (reference sequence). CDR3 sequence reads: CASSMESRALGHYGYTF. The DNA of the CDR3 is TGTGCCAGTAGTATGGAGTCGAGGGCCCTGGGCCACTATGGCTACACCTTC.

The chain carries TRBV6-5 and TRBJ2-5; the D is unclear. From germline, CDR1 is MNHEY and CDR2 SVGAGI. Trimming pared 4 bases from V and 2 bases from J, leaving 2 bases between. CDR3 length: 11 residues. Here the CDR3 reads CASSLQETQYF. In nucleotides, the CDR3 is TGTGCCAGCAGTTTACAAGAGACCCAGTACTTC.

This chain connects TRBV15 to TRBJ1-2; D uncertain. V was cut by 1 base and J by 3 bases, with 6 bases left in between. CDR1 and CDR2 from the germline V gene are LNHNV and YYDKDF (reference sequence). This CDR3 region has 13 residues. The CDR3 bases are TGTGCCACCAGCAGAGGGGGTGACTATGGCTACACCTTC. Translated, it gives CATSRGGDYGYTF. Using reference TRBV15 and TRBJ1-2 for the parts outside the CDR3, the full variable domain is DAMVIQNPRYQVTQFGKPVTLSCSQTLNHNVMYWYQQKSSQAPKLLFHYYDKDFNNEADTPDNFQSRRPNTSFCFLDIRSPGLGDTAMYLCATSRGGDYGYTFGSGTRLTVV.

The rearrangement links TRBV5-1 to TRBJ2-7, with TRBD2 matching over 8 bases. Losses at the gene ends were 2 bases for V and 3 bases for J; bases not matched to a gene: 7. This CDR3 has 15 residues. Germline CDR1 SGHRS, CDR2 YFSETQ. Here the CDR3 reads CASSFGAGVGYEQYF. For the CDR3, the DNA is TGCGCCAGCAGCTTTGGAGCGGGAGTAGGCTACGAGCAGTACTTC.

The chain links TRBV7-8 to TRBJ1-6, with D unclear. Per the germline V gene, CDR1 is SGHVS and CDR2 is FQNEAQ. This CDR3 contains 16 residues. V dropped 4 bases and J dropped 0 bases, with 10 bases sitting between them. As DNA, the CDR3 is TGTGCCAGCAGCTCGCGGACGGACTCCTATAATTCACCCCTCCACTTT. It yields the protein CASSSRTDSYNSPLHF.

This chain uses TRBV5-1 with TRBJ1-1, with a weak D call TRBD1 (5 bases). The germline V gene encodes CDR1 SGHRS and CDR2 YFSETQ. This CDR3 is 15 amino acids long. Trimming took off 0 bases at V and 1 base at J, with 10 bases between the two ends. CDR3 residues: CASSLDEGRNTEAFF. Written as DNA, the CDR3 is TGCGCCAGCAGCTTGGATGAGGGACGGAACACTGAAGCTTTCTTT.

The V call is TRBV15, the J call TRBJ2-7; D perhaps matches TRBD2 (6 bases). The germline V and J ends were trimmed by 2 bases and 3 bases, with 11 bases remaining between them. The germline CDR1 and CDR2 sequences are LNHNV and YYDKDF (reference sequence). The CDR3 length is 14 residues. The CDR3 reads CATSRSGVGYEQYF. CDR3 bases: TGTGCCACCAGCAGATCGGGGGTCGGCTACGAGCAGTACTTC.

V gene TRBV10-3 combines with J gene TRBJ1-3; tentative D call: TRBD1 (6 bases). CDR3 length: 17 residues. Trimming cost V 5 bases and J 7 bases, with 24 bases left between them. Germline V gene lookup returns CDR1 ENHRY and CDR2 SYGVKD. The CDR3 coding sequence is TGTGCCATCAGTCAGGCGCGGCCGGGACAACGTGAGAACACCATATATTTT. Translation gives CAISQARPGQRENTIYF.

The CDR3 DNA reads TGTGCCAGCAGCTTTCCGAACACCGGGGAGCTGTTTTTT. Its translation is CASSFPNTGELFF. The chain uses TRBV7-9 and TRBJ2-2; D remains unclear. V lost 3 bases and J 0 bases, leaving 2 bases between the germline ends. The germline CDR1 and CDR2 sequences are SEHNR and FQNEAQ (reference sequence). CDR3 size: 13 residues.

This sequence joins TRBV6-5 and TRBJ2-7; 8 bases agree with TRBD1. CDR3 size: 13 residues. CDR1 and CDR2 from the germline V gene are MNHEY and SVGAGI. V dropped 10 bases and J dropped 2; count of bases not matched to a gene: 7. For the CDR3, the DNA is TGTGCCACTCGGGGACAGGTAACCTACGAGCAGTACTTC. Its translation: CATRGQVTYEQYF.

The gene calls are TRBV7-6 and TRBJ1-1; 11 bases are a match to TRBD1. CDR1 and CDR2 from the germline V gene are SGHVS and FNYEAQ. The V and J ends lost 2 bases and 6 bases, in that order; junction bases with no gene match: 11. The CDR3 contains 17 residues. The CDR3 sequence: CASSLPRTGGAGAEAFF. The CDR3 region has the DNA TGTGCCAGCAGCTTACCTAGGACAGGGGGCGCGGGGGCTGAAGCTTTCTTT.

The chain carries TRBV7-9 and TRBJ1-1, with D possibly matching TRBD1 (5 bases). V shed 3 bases and J shed 11 bases, with 13 bases lying between them. The CDR3 is made up of 12 amino acids. Germline V lookup: CDR1 SEHNR, CDR2 FQNEAQ (reference sequence). For the CDR3, the DNA is TGTGCCAGCAGCTTGAGGGGCGCCCCGGCTTTCTTT. Amino acid sequence: CASSLRGAPAFF.

The chain combines TRBV7-2 with TRBJ1-5; D not resolved. Germline V gene sequence: CDR1 SGHTA, CDR2 FQGNSA. This CDR3 region has 14 residues. The ends were cut back, 1 base at V and 7 bases at J, with 11 bases in the middle. CDR3 in amino acids: CASSLESIPQPQHF. CDR3 nucleotide sequence: TGTGCCAGCAGCTTAGAGAGTATCCCCCAGCCCCAGCATTTT. The whole variable domain, remainder taken from reference TRBV7-2 and TRBJ1-5, is GAGVSQSPSNKVTEKGKDVELRCDPISGHTALYWYRQSLGQGLEFLIYFQGNSAPDKSGLPSDRFSAERTGGSVSTLTIQRTQQEDSAVYLCASSLESIPQPQHFGDGTRLSIL.

The V and J genes are TRBV30 and TRBJ1-6; tentatively, D is TRBD1 (6 bases). Germline CDR1 is GTSNPN and CDR2 is SVGIG (reference sequence). CDR3 length: 13 residues. Trimming removed 2 bases from V and 6 bases from J, with 8 bases in between. As DNA, the CDR3 is TGTGCCTGGAGTTTAGGGGGTAATTCACCCCTCCACTTT. Translated: CAWSLGGNSPLHF.

This rearrangement joins TRBV6-1 to TRBJ1-1; 12 bases line up with TRBD1. The CDR3 extends over 15 amino acids. Germline V CDR1 and CDR2: MNHNS, SASEGT. V trimming: 8 bases; J trimming: 4 bases; junction bases outside the gene matches: 8. CDR3 DNA sequence: TGTGCCAGCCTCGGGGACAGGGGGCAGTTCACTGAAGCTTTCTTT. It specifies CASLGDRGQFTEAFF.

The chain uses TRBV28 and TRBJ1-2; no definite D call. The CDR3 runs 14 residues. Trimming took 3 bases from V and 2 from J, leaving 10 bases between them. Germline-derived CDR1 and CDR2 are MDHEN and SYDVKM. The CDR3 sequence: CASSLPPANYGYTF. The CDR3, as DNA: TGTGCCAGCAGTTTGCCGCCAGCGAACTATGGCTACACCTTC.

Turning to this clone: This sample also contains other DNA sequences that code for the same CDR3. The chain combines TRBV28 with TRBJ2-1; either TRBD1 or TRBD2 may fit D (5 bases each). V dropped 5 bases and J dropped 3 bases, with 8 bases sitting between them. The CDR3 totals 13 residues. Germline V lookup: CDR1 MDHEN, CDR2 SYDVKM. The CDR3 loop reads CASSGTSYNEQFF. The DNA of the CDR3 is TGTGCCAGCAGTGGGACCAGCTACAATGAGCAGTTCTTC.

The rearrangement uses TRBV5-4 and TRBJ2-3; D might be TRBD2 (6 bases). Trimming stripped 1 base from V and 6 bases from J, with 18 bases between. The CDR3 is made up of 16 amino acids. The germline V gene has CDR1 SGHNT and CDR2 YYREEE (reference sequence). Here the CDR3 DNA reads TGTGCCAGCAGCTTGCCCCCCCCGGGGGAGCGCGATACGCAGTATTTT. Amino acid sequence: CASSLPPPGERDTQYF.